The 30 T cell receptor beta chains below were found in one sample sequenced in a study of blood T cells in healthy people across ages (dated by TCRdb to between 2015 and 2016). Preparation of the library involved 5' RACE. This sample was sequenced with an Illumina HiSeq 2500. A second PCR of about 6 to 11 cycles was performed with a sample-barcoded 5' primer and a J-beta primer mix. TCRdb cleaned the public reads at Q25 with fastp, built clones with MiXCR and kept in-frame beta chains. Identical CDR3 protein sequences are pooled into one entry, listed with their most common genes and DNA. For this sample there are 1.4 million to 1.5 million distinct CDR3 sequences; around 39% appear just once. 7.9% of the sample is in the top ten clones. The sample was blood. All receptors derive from a woman in her late teens or twenties in good health.

This clonotype was observed a handful of times. The chain has TRBV12-3 or TRBV12-4 and TRBJ2-3; 9 bases line up with TRBD1. Losses at the gene ends were 3 bases for V and 4 bases for J; bases not matched to a gene: 8. The CDR3 runs to 16 residues. The CDR3 loop is CASSLKKGQGADTQYF. The CDR3 DNA reads as TGTGCCAGCAGTTTGAAGAAGGGACAGGGTGCAGATACGCAGTATTTT.

This clonotype was observed once. J is TRBJ2-3 and V is TRBV10-3, with 7 positions matching TRBD2. The CDR3 has 14 amino acids. With 7 bases clipped from V and 3 bases from J, the junction kept 7 bases outside the gene matches. The germline gives CDR1 ENHRY, CDR2 SYGVKD. This CDR3 reads CAINQELATDTQYF. The CDR3 DNA reads as TGTGCCATCAATCAGGAACTAGCGACAGATACGCAGTATTTT.

The table lists this clonotype with a count of one. The J gene is TRBJ2-2, the V gene TRBV4-2, with TRBD1 matching 7 bases. With V trimmed by 3 bases and J by 4 bases, 8 bases remained unmatched. Per germline, CDR1 LGHNA and CDR2 YNFKEQ. This CDR3 has 16 amino acids. The CDR3 DNA sequence: TGTGCCAGCAGCCAGGTAGGGACAGTCCTCACCGGGGAGCTGTTTTTT. Its translation: CASSQVGTVLTGELFF.

This clonotype was picked up a small number of times. The rearrangement uses TRBV20-1 and TRBJ2-7; D is undetermined. Germline loops: CDR1 DFQATT, CDR2 SNEGSKA (reference sequence). Trimming cost V 3 bases and J 7 bases, with 19 bases left between them. This CDR3 has 14 residues. In DNA form, the CDR3 reads TGCAGTGCTAGTACCGGACCAGTTTACAATGAGCAGTACTTC. This translates into CSASTGPVYNEQYF.

V is TRBV2 and J is TRBJ2-3; D ambiguous. Trimming left V 7 bases short and J 1 base short, with 12 bases between. This CDR3 is 14 amino acids long. CDR1 is SNHLY, CDR2 FYNNEI, per germline. This CDR3 reads CASTAQAGTDTQYF. The CDR3 bases are TGTGCCAGCACAGCGCAGGCGGGCACAGATACGCAGTATTTT.

The chain joins TRBV3-1 to TRBJ2-1; D gene uncertain. Germline lookup yields CDR1 LGHDT and CDR2 YNNKEL (reference sequence). Trimming cost V 3 bases and J 8 bases, with 14 bases left between them. This CDR3 comprises 14 residues. The CDR3 DNA follows: TGTGCCAGCAGCCACGCTACGATTACTCATGAGCAGTTCTTC. It encodes CASSHATITHEQFF.

The chain couples TRBV27 to TRBJ2-7; the match to TRBD2 covers 12 bases. CDR1 and CDR2 from the germline V gene are MNHEY and SMNVEV (reference sequence). V gave up 5 bases and J gave up 2 bases; unmatched junction bases: 7. CDR3 size: 16 residues. DNA for the CDR3: TGTGCCAGCAGTCTTCTAGCGGGAGGGATAACCTACGAGCAGTACTTC. It specifies CASSLLAGGITYEQYF.

V usage is TRBV15 and J usage is TRBJ1-3; unclear D gene. This CDR3 comprises 16 residues. V was cut by 5 bases and J by 0 bases, with 14 bases left in between. Germline V gene sequence: CDR1 LNHNV, CDR2 YYDKDF (reference sequence). CDR3 sequence reads: CATSPEHGISGNTIYF. The CDR3 coding sequence is TGTGCCACCAGCCCCGAGCACGGAATCTCTGGAAACACCATATATTTT. Complete variable domain (other parts from reference TRBV15 and TRBJ1-3): DAMVIQNPRYQVTQFGKPVTLSCSQTLNHNVMYWYQQKSSQAPKLLFHYYDKDFNNEADTPDNFQSRRPNTSFCFLDIRSPGLGDTAMYLCATSPEHGISGNTIYFGEGSWLTVV.

The chain carries TRBV12-3 or TRBV12-4 and TRBJ2-7, with 9 bases matching TRBD1. Trimming cost V 1 base and J 4 bases; bases outside gene matches: 8. The CDR3 length is 16 residues. CDR3 sequence: CASSLGAGTGSYEQYF. The CDR3 nucleotides are TGTGCCAGCAGTTTAGGGGCCGGGACAGGGTCTTACGAGCAGTACTTC.

Worth noting for this clonotype: Its ends do not fully match the called genes, so a read error is possible. The chain combines TRBV5-4 with TRBJ2-1; D remains unclear. Germline assignment: CDR1 SGHNT and CDR2 YYREEE (reference sequence). The CDR3 totals 16 residues. The CDR3 sequence is CASGLGGASSYNEQFF. The DNA for the CDR3 is TGTGCCAGCGGCTTGGGCGGAGCGAGCTCCTACAATGAGCAGTTCTTC.

The chain combines TRBV11-3 with TRBJ1-1; 8 bases line up with TRBD1. CDR3 length: 13 residues. V was clipped by 3 bases and J by 6 bases; unmatched bases: 3. Germline-derived CDR1 and CDR2 are SGHNT and YENEEA. The CDR3 sequence: CASSLDRAAEAFF. DNA for the CDR3: TGTGCCAGCAGCTTGGACAGGGCCGCTGAAGCTTTCTTT.

The chain carries TRBV12-3 or TRBV12-4 and TRBJ2-1, with TRBD2 matching 10 bases. V gave up 4 bases and J gave up 8 bases; unmatched junction bases: 8. The CDR3 has 15 amino acids. The CDR3 loop is CASSSGASGRHEQFF. The CDR3 DNA reads as TGTGCCAGCAGTTCTGGGGCTAGCGGGAGACATGAGCAGTTCTTC.

The chain carries TRBV6-2 or TRBV6-3 and TRBJ2-1; D is ambiguous. CDR3 length: 15 residues. The V end lost 3 bases, the J end lost 0 bases, and 9 bases lay between the germline ends. Germline V lookup: CDR1 MNHEY, CDR2 SVGEGT. The CDR3 sequence is CASSYMGSSYNEQFF. The DNA of the CDR3 is TGTGCCAGCAGTTATATGGGAAGCTCCTACAATGAGCAGTTCTTC.

V is TRBV20-1 and J is TRBJ2-3; no reliable D call. Between the trimmed V and J ends, which lost 3 bases and 12 bases, there was a span of 10 bases. Germline V gene lookup returns CDR1 DFQATT and CDR2 SNEGSKA (reference sequence). This CDR3 is built from 10 residues. The DNA for the CDR3 is TGCAGTGCTAGTAGTACAGCACAGTATTTT. This sequence encodes CSASSTAQYF.

This clonotype was seen more than once but under ten times. In DNA form, the CDR3 reads TGCAGTGCTTTGAACATCGTAGCTAATGAAAAACTGTTTTTT. Translation: CSALNIVANEKLFF. This chain uses TRBV20-1 with TRBJ1-4; D uncertain. The CDR3 is made up of 14 amino acids. The V and J ends lost 5 bases and 3 bases respectively, with 13 bases between them. Germline lookup yields CDR1 DFQATT and CDR2 SNEGSKA (reference sequence).

This clonotype came up a few times. This rearrangement joins TRBV2 to TRBJ2-1, with D perhaps matching TRBD2 (7 bases). The V gene's germline CDR1 is SNHLY and CDR2 FYNNEI. V gave up 11 bases and J gave up 6 bases, with 20 bases separating them. This CDR3 spans 14 amino acids. The CDR3 region is CALTGGQNFNEQFF. The CDR3 nucleotides are TGTGCCCTAACGGGGGGCCAGAATTTCAATGAGCAGTTCTTC. Full variable domain (missing parts from reference TRBV2 and TRBJ2-1): EPEVTQTPSHQVTQMGQEVILRCVPISNHLYFYWYRQILGQKVEFLVSFYNNEISEKSEIFDDQFSVERPDGSNFTLKIRSTKLEDSAMYFCALTGGQNFNEQFFGPGTRLTVL.

The chain carries TRBV29-1 and TRBJ1-2, with D hard to call. With 7 bases removed from V and 3 bases from J, the gap between germline ends came to 3 bases. The CDR3 length is 9 residues. CDR1 is SQVTM and CDR2 is ANQGSEA in the germline V gene. The chain's CDR3 is CSEDYGYTF. The CDR3 nucleotides are TGCAGCGAGGACTATGGCTACACCTTC.

A few counts support this clonotype. The chain carries TRBV29-1 and TRBJ2-3; 8 nucleotides agree with TRBD1. Germline V gene lookup returns CDR1 SQVTM and CDR2 ANQGSEA. This CDR3 has 14 residues. V dropped 8 bases and J dropped 0; count of bases not matched to a gene: 7. CDR3 in DNA: TGCAGCTCGGGACAGGCGACAAGCACAGATACGCAGTATTTT. It translates to CSSGQATSTDTQYF.

The chain carries TRBV5-1 and TRBJ1-1, with D possibly being TRBD1 (5 bases). This CDR3 spans 15 amino acids. CDR1 and CDR2 from the germline V gene are SGHRS and YFSETQ. V shed 3 bases and J shed 0 bases, with 12 bases lying between them. CDR3 coding DNA: TGCGCCAGCAGCTCCCACGGGGCCGTGAACACTGAAGCTTTCTTT. Its translation is CASSSHGAVNTEAFF.

The genes are TRBV7-2 and TRBJ2-1; 11 bases agree with TRBD2. The DNA end is more similar to TRBJ2-7, so the J call may be wrong. The CDR3 consists of 15 residues. The germline CDR1 and CDR2 sequences are SGHTA and FQGNSA. The CDR3 DNA sequence: TGTGCCAGCTCTGTAGCGGGGGGGGCCTACAATGAGCAGTACTTC. It specifies CASSVAGGAYNEQYF.

There are a few counts of this clonotype. The chain links TRBV9 to TRBJ2-3; D is possibly TRBD2 (7 bases). V was shortened by 3 bases and J by 6 bases, with 20 bases between the two germline ends. The CDR3 runs 16 residues. The germline V gene has CDR1 SGDLS and CDR2 YYNGEE. The CDR3 DNA reads as TGTGCCAGCAGCGGCCGGGGGGCCGAGTTCTTGGATACGCAGTATTTT. It is translated as CASSGRGAEFLDTQYF.

The chain is built from TRBV5-1 and TRBJ2-7, with D possibly matching TRBD1 (5 bases). This CDR3 contains 16 residues. CDR1 and CDR2 from the germline V gene are SGHRS and YFSETQ. Trimming took off 4 bases at V and 0 bases at J, with 17 bases between the two ends. In nucleotides, the CDR3 is TGCGCCAGCAGCGCCGGCGAAGGGGCCTTCTCCTACGAGCAGTACTTC. This translates into CASSAGEGAFSYEQYF. Drawing the rest from reference TRBV5-1 and TRBJ2-7, the complete variable domain is KAGVTQTPRYLIKTRGQQVTLSCSPISGHRSVSWYQQTPGQGLQFLFEYFSETQRNKGNFPGRFSGRQFSNSRSEMNVSTLELGDSALYLCASSAGEGAFSYEQYFGPGTRLTVT.

This chain connects TRBV7-9 to TRBJ2-3; 7 bases are shared with TRBD2. V was clipped by 4 bases and J by 2 bases; unmatched bases: 9. The CDR3 is 16 residues long. Germline loops: CDR1 SEHNR, CDR2 FQNEAQ (reference sequence). Written as DNA, the CDR3 is TGTGCCAGCAGCTCCAGACTAGCAAATTCCACAGATACGCAGTATTTT. Protein: CASSSRLANSTDTQYF.

The V call is TRBV2, the J call TRBJ2-1, with D perhaps matching TRBD2 (6 bases). The CDR3 runs 15 residues. Germline CDR1 is SNHLY and CDR2 is FYNNEI. V gave up 3 bases and J gave up 6 bases, with 15 bases separating them. CDR3 DNA: TGTGCCAGCAGTGACCCCGGGAGTGGAGGCAATGAGCAGTTCTTC. Amino acid sequence: CASSDPGSGGNEQFF.

This clonotype appeared once. The chain joins TRBV9 to TRBJ2-5, with a possible D match to TRBD1 (5 bases). This CDR3 region has 15 residues. CDR1 and CDR2 (germline): SGDLS, YYNGEE. Between the trimmed V and J ends, which lost 3 bases and 2 bases, there was a span of 14 bases. DNA for the CDR3: TGTGCCAGCAGCGCCCACCCCAGGGCTCAAGAGACCCAGTACTTC. This encodes CASSAHPRAQETQYF.

Points on this clonotype: Its ends do not fully match the called genes, so a read error is possible. The V gene is TRBV6-2 or TRBV6-3, the J gene TRBJ2-5, with TRBD2 matching over 9 bases. This CDR3 comprises 14 residues. Germline CDR1 is MNHEY and CDR2 is SVGEGT. In DNA form, the CDR3 reads TGTGCCAGCAGTGATAGCGGGAGTTTGGAGACCCTGTACTTC. Residues: CASSDSGSLETLYF.

The CDR3 sequence: CSARSRWGDSYNEQFF. The CDR3 nucleotides read TGCAGTGCCAGGTCGAGGTGGGGTGACTCCTACAATGAGCAGTTCTTC. The chain combines TRBV20-1 with TRBJ2-1; the D is unclear. V shed 6 bases and J shed 0 bases, with 18 bases lying between them. Germline assignment: CDR1 DFQATT and CDR2 SNEGSKA (reference sequence). The CDR3 has 16 residues.

This chain uses TRBV28 with TRBJ2-5; TRBD1 might be the D (6 bases). The DNA matches TRBJ2-7 better at its end, which makes the J call doubtful. Germline lookup yields CDR1 MDHEN and CDR2 SYDVKM. CDR3 size: 14 residues. The DNA for the CDR3 is TGTGCCAGCAGGTTTCCACAGGGTACCTACGAGCAGTACTTC. Its translation: CASRFPQGTYEQYF.

This clonotype was seen only a few times. The chain links TRBV20-1 to TRBJ1-2; D unresolved. Trimming shortened V by 5 bases and J by 1 base, and 17 bases separated the two germline ends. The CDR3 sequence is 15 residues long. Germline V gene sequence: CDR1 DFQATT, CDR2 SNEGSKA (reference sequence). CDR3 region: CSAVDPGAINYGYTF. CDR3 nucleotide sequence: TGCAGTGCTGTAGACCCGGGAGCGATTAACTATGGCTACACCTTC.

This clonotype showed up just a few times. The chain is built from TRBV28 and TRBJ2-1; 13 positions match TRBD2. There are 17 residues in the CDR3. The V gene's germline CDR1 is MDHEN and CDR2 SYDVKM. V gave up 2 bases and J gave up 9 bases; unmatched junction bases: 10. The CDR3 protein is CASSLVLAGGPIGEQFF. The CDR3, as DNA: TGTGCCAGCAGTTTAGTACTAGCGGGGGGGCCGATTGGTGAGCAGTTCTTC.